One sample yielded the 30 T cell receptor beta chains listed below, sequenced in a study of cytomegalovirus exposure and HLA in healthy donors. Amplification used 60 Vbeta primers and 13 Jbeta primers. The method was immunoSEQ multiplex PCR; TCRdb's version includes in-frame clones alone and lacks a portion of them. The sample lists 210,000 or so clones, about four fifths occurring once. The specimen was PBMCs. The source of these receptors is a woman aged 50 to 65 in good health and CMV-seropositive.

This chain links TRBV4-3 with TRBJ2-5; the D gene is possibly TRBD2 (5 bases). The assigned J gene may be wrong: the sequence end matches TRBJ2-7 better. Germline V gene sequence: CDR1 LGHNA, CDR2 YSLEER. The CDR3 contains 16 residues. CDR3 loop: CASSQELGEGTYEQYF. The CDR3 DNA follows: TGCGCCAGCAGCCAAGAGTTGGGCGAGGGTACCTACGAGCAGTACTTC.

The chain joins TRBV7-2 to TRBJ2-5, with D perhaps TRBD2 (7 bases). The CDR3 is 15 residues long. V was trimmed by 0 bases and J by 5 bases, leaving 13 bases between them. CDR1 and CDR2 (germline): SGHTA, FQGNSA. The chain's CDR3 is CASSLARGGWETQYF. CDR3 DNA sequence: TGTGCCAGCAGCTTAGCGAGGGGGGGTTGGGAGACCCAGTACTTC.

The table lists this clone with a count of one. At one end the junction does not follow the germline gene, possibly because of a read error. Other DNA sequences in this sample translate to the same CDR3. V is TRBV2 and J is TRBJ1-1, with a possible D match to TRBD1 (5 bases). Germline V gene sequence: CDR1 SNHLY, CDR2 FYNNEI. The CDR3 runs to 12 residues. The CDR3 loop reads CASSGMNTEAFF. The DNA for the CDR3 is TGCGCCAGCTCAGGGATGAACACTGAAGCTTTCTTT.

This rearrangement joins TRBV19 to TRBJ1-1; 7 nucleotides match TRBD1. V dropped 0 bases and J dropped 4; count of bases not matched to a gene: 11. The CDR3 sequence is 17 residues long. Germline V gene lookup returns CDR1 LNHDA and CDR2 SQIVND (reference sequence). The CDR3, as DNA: TGTGCCAGTAGTATAGATTCGACAGGGAGTTTCGGCACTGAAGCTTTCTTT. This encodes CASSIDSTGSFGTEAFF.

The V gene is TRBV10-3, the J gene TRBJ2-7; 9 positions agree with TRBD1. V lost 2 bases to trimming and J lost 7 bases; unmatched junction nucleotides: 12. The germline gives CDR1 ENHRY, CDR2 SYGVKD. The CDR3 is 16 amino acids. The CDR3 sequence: CAISERPGQGSREQYF. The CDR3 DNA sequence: TGTGCCATCAGTGAGAGACCGGGACAGGGATCTAGGGAGCAGTACTTC.

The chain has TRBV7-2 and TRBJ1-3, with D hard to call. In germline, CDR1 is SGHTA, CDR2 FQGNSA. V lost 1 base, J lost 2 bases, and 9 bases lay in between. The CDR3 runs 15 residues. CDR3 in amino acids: CASSLESVTGNTIYF. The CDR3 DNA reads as TGTGCCAGCAGCTTAGAATCGGTAACTGGAAACACCATATATTTT.

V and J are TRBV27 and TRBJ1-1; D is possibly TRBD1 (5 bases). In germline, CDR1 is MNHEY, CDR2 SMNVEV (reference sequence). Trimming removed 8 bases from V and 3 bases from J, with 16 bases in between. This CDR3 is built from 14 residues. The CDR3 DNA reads TGTGCCAGCGTCGGCGCCGGGGGGGACACTGAAGCTTTCTTT. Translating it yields CASVGAGGDTEAFF.

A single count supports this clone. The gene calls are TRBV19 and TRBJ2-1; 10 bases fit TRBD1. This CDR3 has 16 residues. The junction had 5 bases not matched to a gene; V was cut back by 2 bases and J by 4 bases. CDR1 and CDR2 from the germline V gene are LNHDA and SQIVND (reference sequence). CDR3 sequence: CASSIKGTGDYNEQFF. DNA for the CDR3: TGTGCCAGTAGTATAAAAGGGACAGGGGATTACAATGAGCAGTTCTTC.

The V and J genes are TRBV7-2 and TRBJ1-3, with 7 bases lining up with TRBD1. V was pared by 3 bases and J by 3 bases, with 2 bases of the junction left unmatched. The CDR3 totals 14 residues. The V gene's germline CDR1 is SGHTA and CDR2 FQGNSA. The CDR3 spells CASSFRDSGNTIYF. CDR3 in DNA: TGTGCCAGCAGCTTTCGGGACAGTGGAAACACCATATATTTT.

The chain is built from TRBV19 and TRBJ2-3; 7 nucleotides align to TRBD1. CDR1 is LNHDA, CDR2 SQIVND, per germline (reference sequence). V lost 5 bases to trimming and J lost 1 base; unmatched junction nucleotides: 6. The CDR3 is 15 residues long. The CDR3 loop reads CASSFQGVGTDTQYF. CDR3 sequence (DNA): TGTGCCAGTAGTTTCCAGGGGGTAGGCACAGATACGCAGTATTTT.

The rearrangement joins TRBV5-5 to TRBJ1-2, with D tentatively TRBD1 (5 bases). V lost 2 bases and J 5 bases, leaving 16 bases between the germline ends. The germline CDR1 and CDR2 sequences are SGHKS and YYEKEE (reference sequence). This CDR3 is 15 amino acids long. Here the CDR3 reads CASSFPEYPGYGYTF. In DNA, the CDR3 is TGTGCCAGCAGCTTTCCCGAATATCCAGGGTATGGCTACACCTTC.

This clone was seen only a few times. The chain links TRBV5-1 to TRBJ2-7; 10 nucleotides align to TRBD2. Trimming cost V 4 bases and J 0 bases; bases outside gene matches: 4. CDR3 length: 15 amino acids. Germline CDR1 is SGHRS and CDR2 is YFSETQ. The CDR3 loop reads CASSSIAGGSYEQYF. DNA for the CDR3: TGCGCCAGCAGCAGCATAGCGGGGGGCTCCTACGAGCAGTACTTC.

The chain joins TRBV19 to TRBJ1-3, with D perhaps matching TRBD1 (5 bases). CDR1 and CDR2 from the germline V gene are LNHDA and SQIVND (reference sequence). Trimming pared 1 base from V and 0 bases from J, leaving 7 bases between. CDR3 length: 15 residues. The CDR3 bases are TGTGCCAGTAGTATAGTCCAGGGCTCTGGAAACACCATATATTTT. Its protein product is CASSIVQGSGNTIYF.

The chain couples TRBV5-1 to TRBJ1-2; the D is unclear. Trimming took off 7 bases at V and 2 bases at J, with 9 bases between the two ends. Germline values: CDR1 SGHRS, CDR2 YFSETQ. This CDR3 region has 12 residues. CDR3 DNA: TGCGCCAGCGGAGGATTGAACTATGGCTACACCTTC. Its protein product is CASGGLNYGYTF.

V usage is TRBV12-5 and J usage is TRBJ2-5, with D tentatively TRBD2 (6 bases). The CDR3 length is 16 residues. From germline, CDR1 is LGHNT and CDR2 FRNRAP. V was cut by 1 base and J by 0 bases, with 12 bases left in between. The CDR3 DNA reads TGTGCTAGTGGTTTGGCGGGACTTTCCTACCAAGAGACCCAGTACTTC. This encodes CASGLAGLSYQETQYF.

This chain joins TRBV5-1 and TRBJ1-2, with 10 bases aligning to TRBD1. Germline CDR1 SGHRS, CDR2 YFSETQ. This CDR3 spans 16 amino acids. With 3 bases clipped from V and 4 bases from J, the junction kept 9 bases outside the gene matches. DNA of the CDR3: TGCGCCAGCAGCTCAGGAACCGGGACAGGGGCCTATGGCTACACCTTC. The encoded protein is CASSSGTGTGAYGYTF.

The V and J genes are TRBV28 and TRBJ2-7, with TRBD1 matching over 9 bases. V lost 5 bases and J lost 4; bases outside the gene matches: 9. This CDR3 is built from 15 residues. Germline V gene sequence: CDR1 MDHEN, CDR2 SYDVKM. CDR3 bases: TGTGCCAGCAGTACCCTCGGGACAGGGTTGTACGAGCAGTACTTC. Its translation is CASSTLGTGLYEQYF.

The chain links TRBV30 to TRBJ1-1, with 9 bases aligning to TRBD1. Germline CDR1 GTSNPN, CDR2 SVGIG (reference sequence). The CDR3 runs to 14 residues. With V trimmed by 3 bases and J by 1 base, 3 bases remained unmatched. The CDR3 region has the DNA TGTGCCTGGAGAGACAGGGGGACGAACACTGAAGCTTTCTTT. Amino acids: CAWRDRGTNTEAFF.

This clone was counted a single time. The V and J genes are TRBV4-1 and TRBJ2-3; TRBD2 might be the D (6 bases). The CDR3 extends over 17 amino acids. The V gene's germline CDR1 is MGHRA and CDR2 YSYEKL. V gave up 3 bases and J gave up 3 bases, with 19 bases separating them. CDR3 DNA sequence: TGCGCCAGCAGCCACCCCCCCCAGGCGGGGTGGACAGATACGCAGTATTTT. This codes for CASSHPPQAGWTDTQYF.

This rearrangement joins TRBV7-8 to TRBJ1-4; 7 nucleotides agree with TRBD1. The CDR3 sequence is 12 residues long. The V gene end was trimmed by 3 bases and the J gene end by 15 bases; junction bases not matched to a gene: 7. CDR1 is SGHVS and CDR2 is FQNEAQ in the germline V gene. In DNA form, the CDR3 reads TGTGCCAGCAGCTTCGCGGCAGGGGGATTGTTTTTT. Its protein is CASSFAAGGLFF.

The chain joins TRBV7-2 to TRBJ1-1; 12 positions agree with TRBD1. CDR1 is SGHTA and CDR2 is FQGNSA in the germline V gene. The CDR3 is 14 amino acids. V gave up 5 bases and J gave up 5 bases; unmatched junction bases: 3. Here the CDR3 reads CASSRDRGQTEAFF. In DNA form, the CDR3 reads TGTGCCAGCAGCCGGGACAGGGGGCAGACTGAAGCTTTCTTT.

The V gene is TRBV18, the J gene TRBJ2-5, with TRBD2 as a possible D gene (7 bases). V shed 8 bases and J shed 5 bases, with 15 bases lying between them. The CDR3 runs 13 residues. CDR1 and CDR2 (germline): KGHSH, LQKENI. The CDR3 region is CASGGGLWETQYF. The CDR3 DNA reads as TGTGCCAGCGGCGGGGGCCTTTGGGAGACCCAGTACTTC.

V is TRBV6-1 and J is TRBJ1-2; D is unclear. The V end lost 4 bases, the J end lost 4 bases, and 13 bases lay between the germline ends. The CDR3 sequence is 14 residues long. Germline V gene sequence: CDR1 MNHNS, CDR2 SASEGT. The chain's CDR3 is CASSAHSGRYGYTF. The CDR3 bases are TGTGCCAGCAGTGCTCATTCTGGGCGCTATGGCTACACCTTC.

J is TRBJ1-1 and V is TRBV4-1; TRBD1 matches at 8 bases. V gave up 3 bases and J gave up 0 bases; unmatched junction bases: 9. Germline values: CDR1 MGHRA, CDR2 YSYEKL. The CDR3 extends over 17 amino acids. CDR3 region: CASSQGWTGIMNTEAFF. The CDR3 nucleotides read TGCGCCAGCAGCCAGGGTTGGACAGGGATTATGAACACTGAAGCTTTCTTT.

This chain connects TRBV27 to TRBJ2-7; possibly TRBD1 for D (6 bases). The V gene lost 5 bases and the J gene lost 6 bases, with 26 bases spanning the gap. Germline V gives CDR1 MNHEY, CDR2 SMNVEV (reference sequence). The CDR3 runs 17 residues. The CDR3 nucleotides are TGTGCCAGCAGTCCGACCTGGGACACCCGGGGAGTGTCCGAGCAGTACTTC. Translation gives CASSPTWDTRGVSEQYF.

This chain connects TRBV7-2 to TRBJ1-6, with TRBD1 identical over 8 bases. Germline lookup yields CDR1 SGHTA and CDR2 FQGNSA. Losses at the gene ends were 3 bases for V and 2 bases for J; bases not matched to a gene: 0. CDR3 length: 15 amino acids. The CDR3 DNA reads TGTGCCAGCAGCTTGGACAGGGCCTATAATTCACCCCTCCACTTT. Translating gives CASSLDRAYNSPLHF. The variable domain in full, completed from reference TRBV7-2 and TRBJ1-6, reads GAGVSQSPSNKVTEKGKDVELRCDPISGHTALYWYRQSLGQGLEFLIYFQGNSAPDKSGLPSDRFSAERTGGSVSTLTIQRTQQEDSAVYLCASSLDRAYNSPLHFGNGTRLTVT.

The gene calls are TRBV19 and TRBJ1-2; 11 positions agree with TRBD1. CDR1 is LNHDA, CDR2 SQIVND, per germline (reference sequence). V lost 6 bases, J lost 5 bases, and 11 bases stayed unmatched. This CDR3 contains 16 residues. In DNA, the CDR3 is TGTGCCAGTAGCATTCCGGGGGACAGGGGGACTTATGGCTACACCTTC. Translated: CASSIPGDRGTYGYTF.

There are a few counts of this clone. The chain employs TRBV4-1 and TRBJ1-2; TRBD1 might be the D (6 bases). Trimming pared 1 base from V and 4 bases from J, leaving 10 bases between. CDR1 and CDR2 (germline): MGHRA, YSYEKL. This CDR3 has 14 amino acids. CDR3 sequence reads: CASSQVGTPYGYTF. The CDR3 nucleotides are TGCGCCAGCAGCCAAGTCGGGACACCCTATGGCTACACCTTC.

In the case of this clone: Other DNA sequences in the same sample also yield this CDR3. The CDR3 is CASSYSGQGVGYTF. CDR3 coding DNA: TGTGCCAGCAGTTACTCAGGCCAGGGGGTTGGCTACACCTTC. The chain has TRBV6-5 and TRBJ1-2, with 7 bases matching TRBD1. CDR3 length: 14 amino acids. Germline values: CDR1 MNHEY, CDR2 SVGAGI. Trimming removed 0 bases from V and 7 bases from J; junction bases left unmatched: 5.

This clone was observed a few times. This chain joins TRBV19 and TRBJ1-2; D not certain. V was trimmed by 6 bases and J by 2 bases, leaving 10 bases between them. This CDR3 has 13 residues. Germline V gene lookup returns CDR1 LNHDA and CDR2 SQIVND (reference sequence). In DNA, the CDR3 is TGTGCCAGTAGCAGAGACACGAACTATGGCTACACCTTC. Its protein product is CASSRDTNYGYTF.